One sample yielded the 32 T cell receptor beta chains listed below, sequenced in a study of cytomegalovirus exposure and HLA in healthy donors (dated by TCRdb to the late 2010s). The protocol used for the library was the immunoSEQ multiplex PCR assay. Held by TCRdb, this immuneACCESS table contains in-frame sequences only and omits some clones. Under half of the omission traces to an unresolved V gene where checked; the cause of the rest is unknown. This sample holds more than 55,000 clones; around 92% were observed only once. About 1.2% of the sample goes to the ten largest clones. The sequencing input was PBMCs. These receptors all stem from a woman between 18 and 29 years old in good health and CMV-seronegative.

This rearrangement joins TRBV2 to TRBJ2-5, with TRBD1 matching over 11 bases. V dropped 6 bases and J dropped 4; count of bases not matched to a gene: 7. This CDR3 contains 15 residues. Germline CDR1 SNHLY, CDR2 FYNNEI. The CDR3 DNA is TGTGCCAGCAGCGCGGGACAGGGGGTTGGAGAGACCCAGTACTTC. Protein product: CASSAGQGVGETQYF.

For this clone: The CDR3 ends on some other residue instead of the conserved phenylalanine or tryptophan, so this is likely a read error. The DNA is left out, because the CDR3 cannot be placed on it with certainty; the CDR3 is given as TCRdb lists it. The V call is TRBV7-9, the J call TRBJ1-2. Germline lookup yields CDR1 SEHNR and CDR2 FQNEAQ (reference sequence). The CDR3 has 8 amino acids, counting both end residues. CDR3 residues: CASSLLRL.

This clone occurred a few times. J is TRBJ1-5 and V is TRBV11-3; 7 bases line up with TRBD1. J lost 0 bases, V lost 2 bases, and 4 bases had no gene match. The CDR3 runs 16 residues. Germline V CDR1 and CDR2: SGHNT, YENEEA. As DNA, the CDR3 is TGTGCCAGCAGCTTACACCGGGACAGTAGCAATCAGCCCCAGCATTTT. Amino acids: CASSLHRDSSNQPQHF. The full variable domain, with the rest looked up from reference TRBV11-3 and TRBJ1-5, is EAGVVQSPRYKIIEKKQPVAFWCNPISGHNTLYWYLQNLGQGPELLIRYENEEAVDDSQLPKDRFSAERLKGVDSTLKIQPAELGDSAVYLCASSLHRDSSNQPQHFGDGTRLSIL.

The V gene is TRBV5-6, the J gene TRBJ2-2, with TRBD1 as a possible D gene (7 bases). Between the trimmed V and J ends, which lost 4 bases and 1 base, there was a span of 17 bases. The CDR3 loop spans 17 amino acids. Germline V lookup: CDR1 SGHDT, CDR2 YYEEEE. The CDR3 loop reads CASSPTGRQGNTGELFF. The CDR3 region has the DNA TGTGCCAGCAGCCCGACAGGGAGGCAGGGGAACACCGGGGAGCTGTTTTTT.

V and J are TRBV27 and TRBJ2-1, with a possible D match to TRBD2 (6 bases). Germline V CDR1 and CDR2: MNHEY, SMNVEV (reference sequence). This CDR3 has 15 residues. The ends were cut back, 6 bases at V and 5 bases at J, with 17 bases in the middle. CDR3 nucleotide sequence: TGTGCCAGCAGCTCCCCCGGGACTGAACACAATGAGCAGTTCTTC. Translating it yields CASSSPGTEHNEQFF.

This clone occurred once. The chain carries TRBV7-2 and TRBJ2-7; 8 bases agree with TRBD1. CDR3 length: 13 amino acids. Germline V CDR1 and CDR2: SGHTA, FQGNSA. V gave up 3 bases and J gave up 6 bases; unmatched junction bases: 4. The CDR3 loop is CASSLPGGSEQYF. The CDR3 DNA sequence: TGTGCCAGCAGCTTGCCAGGGGGCTCCGAGCAGTACTTC.

This rearrangement joins TRBV19 to TRBJ2-2, with 9 bases identical to TRBD1. CDR1 is LNHDA, CDR2 SQIVND, per germline (reference sequence). This CDR3 is 17 amino acids long. With V trimmed by 7 bases and J by 5 bases, 14 bases remained unmatched. The CDR3 protein is CASTPGRDRVLTGELFF. CDR3 bases: TGTGCCAGTACCCCTGGACGGGACAGGGTTTTGACCGGGGAGCTGTTTTTT.

The V call is TRBV29-1, the J call TRBJ2-5, with TRBD1 identical over 7 bases. V lost 4 bases to trimming and J lost 4 bases; unmatched junction nucleotides: 3. The CDR3 totals 12 residues. CDR1 and CDR2 from the germline V gene are SQVTM and ANQGSEA. The CDR3 DNA reads as TGCAGCGTTGGACAGGGTCGAGAGACCCAGTACTTC. Encoded protein: CSVGQGRETQYF.

The V and J genes are TRBV7-6 and TRBJ1-5; tentative D call: TRBD1 (5 bases). Trimming stripped 1 base from V and 2 bases from J, with 12 bases between. Germline V gene sequence: CDR1 SGHVS, CDR2 FNYEAQ. This CDR3 is 16 amino acids long. The CDR3 DNA reads TGTGCCAGCAGCTTAGTTGCAGGGTTTGGCAATCAGCCCCAGCATTTT. Its protein is CASSLVAGFGNQPQHF.

This chain connects TRBV6-1 to TRBJ2-3, with TRBD2 as a possible D gene (5 bases). Per the germline V gene, CDR1 is MNHNS and CDR2 is SASEGT. Deletions cut 2 bases from V and 5 bases from J, with 8 bases between. CDR3 length: 13 residues. The CDR3, as DNA: TGTGCCAGCAGTGAATTTAGCGTAGATACGCAGTATTTT. Amino acid sequence: CASSEFSVDTQYF.

This clone occurred once. V usage is TRBV23-1 and J usage is TRBJ2-1; 9 bases line up with TRBD2. TRBV23-1 is treated as an ORF (open reading frame) with a function not yet certain. Losses at the gene ends were 3 bases for V and 5 bases for J; bases not matched to a gene: 2. CDR3 size: 14 residues. The CDR3 nucleotides read TGCGCCAGCAGTCATGCTAGCGGGGACAATGAGCAGTTCTTC. Protein: CASSHASGDNEQFF.

The chain employs TRBV6-1 and TRBJ2-5; TRBD2 agrees at 12 bases. Trimming took 2 bases from V and 3 from J; bases not matched to a gene: 4. This CDR3 region has 16 residues. Germline V gives CDR1 MNHNS, CDR2 SASEGT. Here the CDR3 DNA reads TGTGCCAGCAGTGAAAAAGGACTAGCGGGAAAAGAGACCCAGTACTTC. This translates into CASSEKGLAGKETQYF.

V is TRBV6-1 and J is TRBJ2-5; 10 bases align to TRBD2. The length of the CDR3 is 15 residues. CDR1 and CDR2 (germline): MNHNS, SASEGT. V shed 0 bases, J shed 7 bases, and the junction held 5 bases outside the gene matches. CDR3 bases: TGTGCCAGCAGTGAAGCTGGACTAGCGGTAGGGACCCAGTACTTC. Protein product: CASSEAGLAVGTQYF.

This clone has a single count. This sequence joins TRBV27 and TRBJ2-5; TRBD1 might be the D (6 bases). The CDR3 runs to 15 residues. Germline V gives CDR1 MNHEY, CDR2 SMNVEV (reference sequence). The V end was cut by 1 base, the J end by 2 bases, with 11 bases between. The CDR3: CASSLFRGYQETQYF. CDR3 in DNA: TGTGCCAGCAGTTTATTCAGGGGTTATCAAGAGACCCAGTACTTC.

This clone was recorded only once. V gene TRBV6-1 combines with J gene TRBJ2-1; 8 nucleotides line up with TRBD2. J was trimmed by 4 bases and V by 2 bases; bases with no gene match: 10. CDR1 and CDR2 from the germline V gene are MNHNS and SASEGT. This CDR3 spans 17 amino acids. CDR3 in DNA: TGTGCCAGCAGTGAAAATGGGGCGGGGGGAAGTTACAATGAGCAGTTCTTC. It is translated as CASSENGAGGSYNEQFF.

In this sample, this clone turned up a few times. V gene TRBV4-1 combines with J gene TRBJ2-7; 9 bases align to TRBD1. CDR1 and CDR2 (germline): MGHRA, YSYEKL. V shed 4 bases, J shed 7 bases, and the junction held 11 bases outside the gene matches. This CDR3 is built from 15 residues. CDR3 protein: CASSRTGTGSGEQYF. The CDR3 nucleotides are TGCGCCAGCAGCCGAACCGGGACAGGGTCGGGGGAGCAGTACTTC.

This chain joins TRBV28 and TRBJ2-5; no reliable D call. Trimming removed 0 bases at V and 7 bases at J, with 15 bases between. The CDR3 totals 15 residues. CDR1 MDHEN and CDR2 SYDVKM come from the germline V gene. DNA of the CDR3: TGTGCCAGCAGTTTATGGGTTGGTAGCTCCGCGACCCAGTACTTC. It specifies CASSLWVGSSATQYF.

The chain links TRBV28 to TRBJ2-3; D remains ambiguous. V lost 9 bases and J lost 3, with 10 bases in between. The germline V gene has CDR1 MDHEN and CDR2 SYDVKM. The CDR3 runs 12 residues. CDR3 nucleotide sequence: TGTGCCAGTTGCTCCAGGACAGATACGCAGTATTTT. Residues: CASCSRTDTQYF.

The J gene is TRBJ1-6, the V gene TRBV28; unclear D gene. Germline V lookup: CDR1 MDHEN, CDR2 SYDVKM. V lost 5 bases, J lost 5 bases, and 10 bases lay in between. The CDR3 has 14 amino acids. CDR3 loop: CASSNLRNNSPLHF. In DNA form, the CDR3 reads TGTGCCAGCAGTAACCTGAGGAATAATTCACCCCTCCACTTT.

The V gene is TRBV5-6, the J gene TRBJ2-1, with D perhaps matching TRBD1 (7 bases). Trimming removed 0 bases at V and 5 bases at J, with 24 bases between. Germline V gene data show CDR1 as SGHDT and CDR2 as YYEEEE. The CDR3 consists of 19 residues. CDR3: CASSLAFIPSGGRNNEQFF. CDR3 nucleotide sequence: TGTGCCAGCAGCTTGGCCTTTATACCGTCAGGGGGGAGGAACAATGAGCAGTTCTTC.

This chain joins TRBV27 and TRBJ2-5; 12 nucleotides match TRBD2. The CDR3 loop spans 15 amino acids. The J segment lost 4 bases and the V segment lost 8 bases, leaving 8 bases of the junction unmatched. Per the germline V gene, CDR1 is MNHEY and CDR2 is SMNVEV (reference sequence). The CDR3 here is CASRARLAGVETQYF. The CDR3 DNA follows: TGTGCCAGCCGAGCACGACTAGCGGGGGTAGAGACCCAGTACTTC.

This clone was counted between two and nine times. V and J are TRBV4-1 and TRBJ1-5; tentative D call: TRBD1 (5 bases). The V gene lost 0 bases and the J gene lost 7 bases, with 13 bases spanning the gap. CDR3 length: 15 amino acids. Germline values: CDR1 MGHRA, CDR2 YSYEKL. The CDR3 here is CASSQDPGQMQPQHF. Written as DNA, the CDR3 is TGCGCCAGCAGCCAAGATCCAGGACAAATGCAGCCCCAGCATTTT.

The rearrangement joins TRBV11-2 to TRBJ2-5, with 9 bases identical to TRBD2. The CDR3 is 19 amino acids. The V and J ends lost 3 bases and 5 bases, in that order; junction bases with no gene match: 19. In germline, CDR1 is SGHAT, CDR2 FQNNGV. The chain's CDR3 is CASSLIRTSVLEGRETQYF. CDR3 nucleotide sequence: TGTGCCAGCAGCTTGATCCGGACTAGCGTCCTCGAGGGTCGGGAGACCCAGTACTTC.

The chain is built from TRBV4-1 and TRBJ1-2; D remains ambiguous. The CDR3 is 15 residues long. V was clipped by 0 bases and J by 6 bases, with 14 bases between them. Germline lookup yields CDR1 MGHRA and CDR2 YSYEKL. This chain's CDR3 is CASSQEIQLTNGYTF. The CDR3 bases are TGCGCCAGCAGCCAAGAAATACAGCTCACCAATGGCTACACCTTC.

The chain joins TRBV5-5 to TRBJ1-2, with TRBD1 matching over 8 bases. This CDR3 has 15 amino acids. The germline CDR1 and CDR2 sequences are SGHKS and YYEKEE (reference sequence). Germline trimming cut 4 bases from V and 4 bases from J; bases unmatched to any gene: 9. The CDR3 DNA is TGTGCCAGCAGCGAAACGACAGGGGCTGGCTATGGCTACACCTTC. It yields the protein CASSETTGAGYGYTF.

The V gene is TRBV7-9, the J gene TRBJ2-1, with unresolved D. The CDR3 has 13 residues. The V gene's germline CDR1 is SEHNR and CDR2 FQNEAQ (reference sequence). Between the trimmed V and J ends, which lost 0 bases and 6 bases, there was a span of 6 bases. The CDR3 region is CASSLARVNEQFF. CDR3 DNA: TGTGCCAGCAGCTTAGCTCGGGTCAATGAGCAGTTCTTC. Based on the CDR3 plus reference TRBV7-9 and TRBJ2-1, the full variable domain is DTGVSQNPRHKITKRGQNVTFRCDPISEHNRLYWYRQTLGQGPEFLTYFQNEAQLEKSRLLSDRFSAERPKGSFSTLEIQRTEQGDSAMYLCASSLARVNEQFFGPGTRLTVL.

This chain connects TRBV28 to TRBJ1-1; 9 bases map to TRBD1. The CDR3 sequence is 17 residues long. CDR1 and CDR2 from the germline V gene are MDHEN and SYDVKM. V was pared by 6 bases and J by 0 bases, with 11 bases of the junction left unmatched. The DNA for the CDR3 is TGTGCCAGCAGGGCGGACAGGGGTTCCTCGTTGAACACTGAAGCTTTCTTT. The encoded protein is CASRADRGSSLNTEAFF.

CDR3 in amino acids: CASSQGGSEQYF. CDR3 coding DNA: TGTGCCAGCAGTCAAGGGGGCTCCGAGCAGTACTTC. V and J are TRBV28 and TRBJ2-7, with TRBD1 identical over 7 bases. Germline V lookup: CDR1 MDHEN, CDR2 SYDVKM. V lost 5 bases to trimming and J lost 6 bases; unmatched junction nucleotides: 4. The CDR3 contains 12 residues.

The chain employs TRBV5-1 and TRBJ1-3; no clear D. The CDR3 is 15 amino acids. The germline V gene encodes CDR1 SGHRS and CDR2 YFSETQ. V was shortened by 1 base and J by 0 bases, with 8 bases between the two germline ends. Here the CDR3 reads CASSLWGASGNTIYF. The CDR3 bases are TGCGCCAGCAGCTTGTGGGGAGCCTCTGGAAACACCATATATTTT. Supplemented by reference TRBV5-1 and TRBJ1-3, the full variable domain reads KAGVTQTPRYLIKTRGQQVTLSCSPISGHRSVSWYQQTPGQGLQFLFEYFSETQRNKGNFPGRFSGRQFSNSRSEMNVSTLELGDSALYLCASSLWGASGNTIYFGEGSWLTVV.

The gene calls are TRBV11-2 and TRBJ2-7; D remains ambiguous. The germline CDR1 and CDR2 sequences are SGHAT and FQNNGV. The CDR3 has 13 amino acids. V was cut by 1 base and J by 5 bases, with 9 bases left in between. The CDR3 region is CASSLVRSHEQYF. CDR3 bases: TGTGCCAGCAGCTTAGTGAGGTCCCACGAGCAGTACTTC.

The DNA of the CDR3 is TGTGCCAGCAGCTTATTATCTGGGACTAGCGGGGAGACATACAATGAGCAGTTCTTC. It translates to CASSLLSGTSGETYNEQFF. J is TRBJ2-1 and V is TRBV7-9; 13 nucleotides match TRBD2. CDR1 SEHNR and CDR2 FQNEAQ come from the germline V gene (reference sequence). The trim removed 2 bases at V and 4 bases at J, leaving 11 bases unmatched. The CDR3 has 19 amino acids.

V and J are TRBV30 and TRBJ1-2, with 7 bases identical to TRBD1. Germline V gives CDR1 GTSNPN, CDR2 SVGIG (reference sequence). V shed 5 bases and J 8 bases; nucleotides not matched to a gene: 17. The CDR3 sequence is 15 residues long. This chain's CDR3 is CAWRSLPGGGEGYTF. CDR3 sequence (DNA): TGTGCCTGGCGCTCTCTTCCAGGGGGAGGAGAGGGCTACACCTTC.